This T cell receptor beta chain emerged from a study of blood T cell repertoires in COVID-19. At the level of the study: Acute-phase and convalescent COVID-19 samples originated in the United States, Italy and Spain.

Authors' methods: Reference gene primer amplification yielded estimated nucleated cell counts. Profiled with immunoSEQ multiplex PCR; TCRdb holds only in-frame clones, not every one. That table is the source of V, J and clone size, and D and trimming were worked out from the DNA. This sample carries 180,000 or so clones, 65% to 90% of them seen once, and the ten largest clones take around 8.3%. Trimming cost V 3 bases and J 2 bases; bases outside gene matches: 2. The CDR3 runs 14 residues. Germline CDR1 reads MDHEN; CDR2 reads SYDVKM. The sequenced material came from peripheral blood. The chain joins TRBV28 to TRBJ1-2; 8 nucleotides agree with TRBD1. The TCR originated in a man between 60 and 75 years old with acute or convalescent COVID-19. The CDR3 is CASSFQGANYGYTF. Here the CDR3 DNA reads TGTGCCAGCAGTTTTCAGGGGGCAAACTATGGCTACACCTTC.